This record looks at one TCR beta chain sequence and its context. No antigen is known for it. This sample was taken from a study of OX40 agonist ivuxolimab in advanced cancers. Study information: The study enrolled dose-escalation patients with hepatocellular carcinoma, melanoma, renal cell or head and neck cancer. The eligibility criteria allowed prior anti-PD-1, anti-PD-L1 or anti-CTLA-4 therapy, and about 40% had some. Study-wide results and caveats: By week 6 at 0.1 to 3.0 mg/kg, blood CD4+ and CD8+ T cells had expanded clonally.

The ends lost 6 bases at V and 4 bases at J; junction bases unmatched: 12. CDR1 and CDR2 from the germline V gene are SQVTM and ANQGSEA. The CDR3 contains 15 residues. Libraries were prepared by immunoSEQ multiplex PCR; TCRdb keeps only in-frame clonotypes and omits some of them. The repertoire holds approximately 19,000 clones, approximately 83% seen once, with roughly two thirds in the top ten. The sequence was obtained from an adult with an advanced solid tumor such as melanoma, head and neck, liver or kidney cancer. The V and J genes are TRBV29-1 and TRBJ1-3; 7 bases are shared with TRBD1. The source material was CD4+ or CD8+ T cells sorted from blood, sampled in a trial of the OX40 agonist ivuxolimab. The CDR3 loop is CSVLTTGRSGNTIYF. In DNA, the CDR3 is TGCAGCGTACTAACGACAGGGAGGTCCGGAAACACCATATATTTT.